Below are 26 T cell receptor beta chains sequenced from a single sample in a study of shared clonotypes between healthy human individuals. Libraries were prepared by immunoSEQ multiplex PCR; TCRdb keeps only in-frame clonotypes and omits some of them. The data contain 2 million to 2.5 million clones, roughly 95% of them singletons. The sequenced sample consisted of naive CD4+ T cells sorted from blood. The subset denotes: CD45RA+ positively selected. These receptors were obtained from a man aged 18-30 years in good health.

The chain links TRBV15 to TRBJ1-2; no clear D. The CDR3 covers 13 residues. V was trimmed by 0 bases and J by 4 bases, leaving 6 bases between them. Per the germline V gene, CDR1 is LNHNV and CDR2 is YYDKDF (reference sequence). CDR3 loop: CATSRDQGYGYTF. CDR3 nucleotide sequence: TGTGCCACCAGCAGAGATCAAGGCTATGGCTACACCTTC.

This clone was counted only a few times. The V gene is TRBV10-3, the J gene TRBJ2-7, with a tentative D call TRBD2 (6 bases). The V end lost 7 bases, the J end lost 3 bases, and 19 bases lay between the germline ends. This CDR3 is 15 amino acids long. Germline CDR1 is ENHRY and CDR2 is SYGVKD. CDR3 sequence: CAIKEDSGQSYEQYF. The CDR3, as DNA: TGTGCCATCAAAGAGGATAGCGGCCAAAGCTACGAGCAGTACTTC.

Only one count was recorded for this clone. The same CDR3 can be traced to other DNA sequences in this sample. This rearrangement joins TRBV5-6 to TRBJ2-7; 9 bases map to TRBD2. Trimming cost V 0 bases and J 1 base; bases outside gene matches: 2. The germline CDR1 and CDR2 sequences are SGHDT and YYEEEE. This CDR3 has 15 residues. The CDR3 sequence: CASSLGLAASYEQYF. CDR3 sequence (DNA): TGTGCCAGCAGCTTGGGACTAGCGGCTTCCTACGAGCAGTACTTC.

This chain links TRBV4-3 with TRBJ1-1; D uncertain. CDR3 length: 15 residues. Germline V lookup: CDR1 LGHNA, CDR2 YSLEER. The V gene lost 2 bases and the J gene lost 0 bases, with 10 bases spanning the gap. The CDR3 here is CASSQFTNLNTEAFF. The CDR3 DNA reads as TGCGCCAGCAGCCAATTTACGAACTTGAACACTGAAGCTTTCTTT.

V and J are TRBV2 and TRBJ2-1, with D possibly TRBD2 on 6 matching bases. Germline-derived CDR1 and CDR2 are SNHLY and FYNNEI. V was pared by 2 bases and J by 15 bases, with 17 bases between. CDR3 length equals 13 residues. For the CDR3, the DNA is TGTGCCAGCAGTGAATGGGGGGTGGGTGTTGGGTTCTTC. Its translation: CASSEWGVGVGFF.

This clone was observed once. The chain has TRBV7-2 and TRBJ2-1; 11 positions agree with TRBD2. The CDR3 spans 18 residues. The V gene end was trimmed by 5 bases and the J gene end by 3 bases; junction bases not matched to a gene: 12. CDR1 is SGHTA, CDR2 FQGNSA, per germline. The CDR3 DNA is TGTGCCAGCAGCCGCGACAGGCCCGGGACTAGCGGCTACAATGAGCAGTTCTTC. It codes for CASSRDRPGTSGYNEQFF.

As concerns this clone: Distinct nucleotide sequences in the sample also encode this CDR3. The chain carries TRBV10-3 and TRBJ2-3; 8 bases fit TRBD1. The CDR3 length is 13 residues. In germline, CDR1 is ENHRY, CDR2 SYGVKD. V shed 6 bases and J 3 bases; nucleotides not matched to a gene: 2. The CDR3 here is CAIRDRETDTQYF. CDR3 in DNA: TGTGCCATCAGGGACAGGGAAACAGATACGCAGTATTTT.

For the CDR3, the DNA is TGTGCCTGGAGTGTAAGGGACGGAATTAATGAAAAACTGTTTTTT. Translating gives CAWSVRDGINEKLFF. The V call is TRBV30, the J call TRBJ1-4; TRBD1 is a possible D gene (5 bases). Trimming stripped 0 bases from V and 4 bases from J, with 12 bases between. Germline assignment: CDR1 GTSNPN and CDR2 SVGIG (reference sequence). The CDR3 contains 15 residues.

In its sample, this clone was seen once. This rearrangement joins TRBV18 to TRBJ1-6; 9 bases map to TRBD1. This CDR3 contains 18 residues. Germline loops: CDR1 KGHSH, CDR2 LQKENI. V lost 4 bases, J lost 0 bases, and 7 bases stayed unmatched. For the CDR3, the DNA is TGTGCCAGCTCACTGAACCGGGACAGGGCCTCCTATAATTCACCCCTCCACTTT. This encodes CASSLNRDRASYNSPLHF.

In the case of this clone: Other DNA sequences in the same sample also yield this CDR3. CDR3 sequence: CASSLAPASYEQYF. The CDR3 bases are TGTGCCAGCAGCTTAGCCCCGGCATCCTACGAGCAGTACTTC. The V call is TRBV7-2, the J call TRBJ2-7; no firm D call. Per the germline V gene, CDR1 is SGHTA and CDR2 is FQGNSA. The CDR3 spans 14 residues. V was pared by 0 bases and J by 1 base, with 7 bases between.

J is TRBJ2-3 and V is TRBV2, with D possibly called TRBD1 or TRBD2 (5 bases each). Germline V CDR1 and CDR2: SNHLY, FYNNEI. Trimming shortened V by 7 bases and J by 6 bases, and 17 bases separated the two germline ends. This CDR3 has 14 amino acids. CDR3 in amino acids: CASTGTRQMDTQYF. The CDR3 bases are TGTGCCAGCACGGGGACGAGGCAAATGGATACGCAGTATTTT.

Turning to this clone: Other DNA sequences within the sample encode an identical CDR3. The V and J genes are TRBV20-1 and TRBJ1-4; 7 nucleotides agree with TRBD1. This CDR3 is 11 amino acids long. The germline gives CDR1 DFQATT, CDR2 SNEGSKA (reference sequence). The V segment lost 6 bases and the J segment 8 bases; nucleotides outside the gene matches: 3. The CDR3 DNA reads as TGCAGTGCCTCAGGGGGGGAAAAACTGTTTTTT. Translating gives CSASGGEKLFF.

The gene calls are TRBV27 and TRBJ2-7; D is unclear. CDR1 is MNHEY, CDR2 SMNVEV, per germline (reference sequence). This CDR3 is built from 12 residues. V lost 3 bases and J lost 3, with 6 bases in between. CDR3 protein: CASSLIRYEQYF. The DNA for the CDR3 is TGTGCCAGCAGTTTGATCCGCTACGAGCAGTACTTC.

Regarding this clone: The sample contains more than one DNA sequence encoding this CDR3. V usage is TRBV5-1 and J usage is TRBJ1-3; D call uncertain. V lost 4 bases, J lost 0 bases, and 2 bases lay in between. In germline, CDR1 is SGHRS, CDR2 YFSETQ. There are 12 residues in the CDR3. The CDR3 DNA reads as TGCGCCAGCAGCCCCTCTGGAAACACCATATATTTT. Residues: CASSPSGNTIYF. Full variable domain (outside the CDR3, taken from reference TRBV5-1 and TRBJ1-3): KAGVTQTPRYLIKTRGQQVTLSCSPISGHRSVSWYQQTPGQGLQFLFEYFSETQRNKGNFPGRFSGRQFSNSRSEMNVSTLELGDSALYLCASSPSGNTIYFGEGSWLTVV.

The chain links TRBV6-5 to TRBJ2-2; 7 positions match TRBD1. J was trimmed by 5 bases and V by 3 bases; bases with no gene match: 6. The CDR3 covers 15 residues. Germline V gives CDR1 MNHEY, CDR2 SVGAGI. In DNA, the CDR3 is TGTGCCAGCAGTTATGACAGGGTCGGTACCGGGGAGCTGTTTTTT. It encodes CASSYDRVGTGELFF.

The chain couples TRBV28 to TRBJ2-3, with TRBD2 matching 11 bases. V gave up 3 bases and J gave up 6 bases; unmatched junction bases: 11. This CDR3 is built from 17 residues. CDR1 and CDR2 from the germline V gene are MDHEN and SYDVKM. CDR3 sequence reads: CASSFGLAGGKQDTQYF. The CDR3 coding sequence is TGTGCCAGCAGTTTCGGCCTAGCGGGGGGAAAACAGGATACGCAGTATTTT.

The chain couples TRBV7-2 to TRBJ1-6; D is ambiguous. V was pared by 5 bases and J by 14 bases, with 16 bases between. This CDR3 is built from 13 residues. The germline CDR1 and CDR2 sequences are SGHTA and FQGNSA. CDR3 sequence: CASSQNPQRALHF. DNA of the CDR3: TGTGCCAGCAGCCAGAACCCCCAGAGAGCCCTCCACTTT.

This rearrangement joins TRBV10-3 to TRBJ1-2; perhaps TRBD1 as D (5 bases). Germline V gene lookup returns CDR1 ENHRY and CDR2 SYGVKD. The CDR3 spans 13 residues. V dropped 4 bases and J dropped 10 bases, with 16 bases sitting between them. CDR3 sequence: CAISGTSGASYTF. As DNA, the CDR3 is TGTGCCATCAGTGGAACCTCCGGGGCCTCCTACACCTTC.

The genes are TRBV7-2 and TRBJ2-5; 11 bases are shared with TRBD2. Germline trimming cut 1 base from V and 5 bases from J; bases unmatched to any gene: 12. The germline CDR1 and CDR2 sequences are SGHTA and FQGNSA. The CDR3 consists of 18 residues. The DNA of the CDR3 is TGTGCCAGCAGCTTAGGCTTAGCGGGAGGGCCACGCGGGGAGACCCAGTACTTC. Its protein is CASSLGLAGGPRGETQYF. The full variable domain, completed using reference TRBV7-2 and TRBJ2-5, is GAGVSQSPSNKVTEKGKDVELRCDPISGHTALYWYRQSLGQGLEFLIYFQGNSAPDKSGLPSDRFSAERTGGSVSTLTIQRTQQEDSAVYLCASSLGLAGGPRGETQYFGPGTRLLVL.

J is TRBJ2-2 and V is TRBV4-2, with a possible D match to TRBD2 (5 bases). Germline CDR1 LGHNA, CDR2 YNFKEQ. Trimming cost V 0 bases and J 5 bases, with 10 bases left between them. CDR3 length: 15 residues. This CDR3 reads CASSQEGPGTGELFF. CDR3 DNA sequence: TGTGCCAGCAGCCAAGAAGGTCCGGGAACCGGGGAGCTGTTTTTT.

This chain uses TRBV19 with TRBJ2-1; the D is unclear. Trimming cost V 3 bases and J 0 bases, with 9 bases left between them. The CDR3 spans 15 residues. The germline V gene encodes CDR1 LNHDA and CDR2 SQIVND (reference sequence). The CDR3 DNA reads TGTGCCAGTAGTATCACGGAAAGCTCCTACAATGAGCAGTTCTTC. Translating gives CASSITESSYNEQFF.

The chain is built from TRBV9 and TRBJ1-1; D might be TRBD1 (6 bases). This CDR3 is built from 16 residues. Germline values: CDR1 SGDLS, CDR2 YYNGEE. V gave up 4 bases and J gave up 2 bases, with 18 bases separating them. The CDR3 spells CASSSTSGAGNTEAFF. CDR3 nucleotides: TGTGCCAGCAGCTCAACCTCAGGGGCAGGAAACACTGAAGCTTTCTTT.

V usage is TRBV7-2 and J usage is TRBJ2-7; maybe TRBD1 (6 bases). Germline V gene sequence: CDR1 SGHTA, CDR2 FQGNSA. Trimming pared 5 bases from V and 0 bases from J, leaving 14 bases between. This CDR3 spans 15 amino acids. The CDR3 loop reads CASSPPRGGSYEQYF. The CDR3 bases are TGTGCCAGCAGCCCCCCGCGAGGGGGCTCCTACGAGCAGTACTTC.

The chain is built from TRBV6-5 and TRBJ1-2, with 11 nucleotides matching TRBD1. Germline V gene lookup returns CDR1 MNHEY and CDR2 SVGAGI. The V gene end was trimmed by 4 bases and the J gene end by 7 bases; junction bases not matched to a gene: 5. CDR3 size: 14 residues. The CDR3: CASSSGTGGGGYTF. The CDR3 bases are TGTGCCAGCAGTTCCGGGACAGGGGGAGGTGGCTACACCTTC.

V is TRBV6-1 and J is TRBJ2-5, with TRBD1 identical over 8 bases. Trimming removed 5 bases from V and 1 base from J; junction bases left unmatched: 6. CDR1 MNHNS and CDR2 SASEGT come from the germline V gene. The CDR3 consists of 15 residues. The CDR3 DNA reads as TGTGCCAGCAGTCCGCAGGGGGCAGGCCAAGAGACCCAGTACTTC. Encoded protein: CASSPQGAGQETQYF.

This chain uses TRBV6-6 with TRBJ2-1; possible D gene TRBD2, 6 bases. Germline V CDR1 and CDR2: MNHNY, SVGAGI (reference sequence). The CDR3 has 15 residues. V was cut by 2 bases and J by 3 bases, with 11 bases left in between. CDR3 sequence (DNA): TGTGCCAGCAGTTACGGAGGGACTCGCTACAATGAGCAGTTCTTC. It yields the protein CASSYGGTRYNEQFF.